This passage covers 5 T cell receptor beta chains from one sample sequenced in a study of Ad26.COV2.S vaccination and SARS-CoV-2 variants. This sample's treatment: 15 to 20 received Ad26.COV2.S at low or high dose, single or two shots; several received placebo; per-sample allocation not given. It was on day 63 after the first vaccine or placebo injection that samples were taken. Assay used: immunoSEQ multiplex PCR; TCRdb lists only in-frame clones, some missing. The sample yields roughly 500,000 clones, nearly 90% seen once. The sample consisted of peripheral blood, taken in a trial of Ad26.COV2.S vaccine versus placebo. The receptors derive from a person aged 18-60 years who received the Ad26.COV2.S COVID-19 vaccine or a placebo.

V is TRBV18 and J is TRBJ1-3; TRBD1 agrees at 9 bases. V lost 1 base, J lost 4 bases, and 14 bases stayed unmatched. The CDR3 sequence is 19 residues long. The germline CDR1 and CDR2 sequences are KGHSH and LQKENI. The CDR3 region is CASSPLAQTGGFGGNTIYF. CDR3 in DNA: TGTGCCAGCTCACCACTGGCCCAGACAGGGGGATTCGGCGGAAACACCATATATTTT.

The chain is built from TRBV5-4 and TRBJ1-2; no clear D. Germline loops: CDR1 SGHNT, CDR2 YYREEE (reference sequence). Trimming removed 0 bases at V and 4 bases at J, with 4 bases between. This CDR3 has 12 amino acids. The CDR3 region is CASSLDGYGYTF. In DNA, the CDR3 is TGTGCCAGCAGCTTGGATGGCTATGGCTACACCTTC.

The rearrangement uses TRBV5-5 and TRBJ1-2, with D perhaps matching TRBD1 (5 bases). The germline CDR1 and CDR2 sequences are SGHKS and YYEKEE (reference sequence). V was trimmed by 2 bases and J by 8 bases, leaving 13 bases between them. The CDR3 totals 13 residues. The CDR3 here is CASSFDSPRGYTF. CDR3 bases: TGTGCCAGCAGCTTTGACAGCCCGCGGGGCTACACCTTC.

The DNA for the CDR3 is TGCGCCAGCAGTCAGACCGACCTCCCGAACATTCAGTACTTC. Its translation is CASSQTDLPNIQYF. The chain uses TRBV4-1 and TRBJ2-4; D is uncertain. V dropped 6 bases and J dropped 7 bases, with 16 bases sitting between them. The CDR3 loop spans 14 amino acids. From germline, CDR1 is MGHRA and CDR2 YSYEKL.

The chain recombines TRBV5-1 with TRBJ2-5; 8 bases match TRBD1. Germline trimming cut 3 bases from V and 3 bases from J; bases unmatched to any gene: 1. This CDR3 has 13 amino acids. The germline CDR1 and CDR2 sequences are SGHRS and YFSETQ. For the CDR3, the DNA is TGCGCCAGCAGCTCAGGGGGCGAAGAGACCCAGTACTTC. Translation gives CASSSGGEETQYF.